One sample yielded the 6 T cell receptor beta chains listed below, sequenced in a study of response to subunit inactivated influenza vaccine. In TCRdb, the RT-PCR reads were re-called with MiXCR into one record per CDR3 protein. Seen here are hundreds of thousands of distinct CDR3 sequences, less than 8% observed once, and the top ten hold 10% to 15%. The sample in question was PBMCs from blood, obtained about 23 months after vaccination. The origin of the receptors is a man aged 50 to 69 who received an inactivated influenza vaccine.

This clonotype was seen repeatedly, ten times or more. The rearrangement links TRBV12-3 or TRBV12-4 to TRBJ1-2; TRBD1 might be the D (6 bases). This CDR3 region has 12 residues. Trimming took off 7 bases at V and 5 bases at J, with 11 bases between the two ends. DNA for the CDR3: TGTGCCAGCAATCAGGGGCCATATGGCTACACCTTC. Translating gives CASNQGPYGYTF.

This clonotype came up many times. The genes are TRBV6-2 or TRBV6-3 and TRBJ1-2; 9 bases map to TRBD1. Germline V CDR1 and CDR2: MNHEY, SVGEGT. V dropped 4 bases and J dropped 4; count of bases not matched to a gene: 4. This CDR3 comprises 14 residues. The chain's CDR3 is CASSSTGGPYGYTF. The CDR3 nucleotides read TGTGCCAGCAGTTCGACAGGGGGTCCCTATGGCTACACCTTC.

The V call is TRBV18, the J call TRBJ2-7; either TRBD1 or TRBD2 may fit D (6 bases each). The V end was cut by 2 bases, the J end by 6 bases, with 14 bases between. This CDR3 is 14 amino acids long. Germline lookup yields CDR1 KGHSH and CDR2 LQKENI. Written as DNA, the CDR3 is TGTGCCAGCTCACCATCCGGGGGCCTTGGCGAGCAGTACTTC. It specifies CASSPSGGLGEQYF.

V usage is TRBV2 and J usage is TRBJ2-5; D might be TRBD1 or TRBD2, each matching 5 bases. Germline-derived CDR1 and CDR2 are SNHLY and FYNNEI. CDR3 length: 15 residues. Trimming pared 4 bases from V and 4 bases from J, leaving 16 bases between. The CDR3 loop reads CASSGGPSGRETQYF. The CDR3 DNA sequence: TGTGCCAGCAGTGGGGGACCGTCGGGGAGAGAGACCCAGTACTTC.

This clonotype was seen ten or more times. The rearrangement links TRBV5-6 to TRBJ2-3; 9 positions match TRBD2. In germline, CDR1 is SGHDT, CDR2 YYEEEE. This CDR3 has 16 residues. V trimming: 4 bases; J trimming: 4 bases; junction bases outside the gene matches: 10. The CDR3 sequence: CASSPPQREVSDTQYF. CDR3 bases: TGTGCCAGCAGCCCCCCCCAGCGGGAGGTCTCAGATACGCAGTATTTT.

This clonotype was picked up a small number of times. The V call is TRBV4-2, the J call TRBJ1-6; D may be TRBD1 (5 bases). Trimming cost V 2 bases and J 6 bases, with 8 bases left between them. The germline CDR1 and CDR2 sequences are LGHNA and YNFKEQ. The CDR3 loop spans 14 amino acids. CDR3 coding DNA: TGTGCCAGCAGCCAACCAGACAGTAATTCACCCCTCCACTTT. It encodes CASSQPDSNSPLHF.